The present entry profiles one TCR beta chain with its context. Trimming cost V 3 bases and J 1 base, with 8 bases left between them. This CDR3 is built from 14 residues. Germline assignment: CDR1 MGHRA and CDR2 YSYEKL. With a J-beta primer mix and a sample-barcoded 5' primer, a second PCR ran about 6 to 11 cycles. TCRdb used MiXCR to reprocess the 5' RACE reads, holding one entry per CDR3 protein. Here the sample spans 1.5 million to 2 million distinct CDR3 sequences, roughly two fifths being singletons. This specimen belongs to a study of blood T cells in healthy people across ages. This receptor was taken from a human donor in good health. The chain combines TRBV4-1 with TRBJ2-3; D uncertain. The sequencing input was blood. The CDR3 region is CASSHPARTDTQYF. The CDR3 region has the DNA TGCGCCAGCAGCCACCCAGCCCGCACAGATACGCAGTATTTT.